This TCR beta chain appears in the sequencing data of a study of response to subunit inactivated influenza vaccine. Study results and limitations: T cells newly recruited by each seasonal influenza vaccination are few, the authors suggested.

Note on this clonotype: Its antigen remains unidentified.

Each CDR3 protein is one row after TCRdb ran MiXCR on the RT-PCR reads. The table lists about 300,000 distinct CDR3 sequences, about a fifth of them singletons. This CDR3 is 13 amino acids long. Germline V CDR1 and CDR2: SGHVS, FQNEAQ. With 5 bases removed from V and 6 bases from J, the gap between germline ends came to 11 bases. The source of this sequence is a man between 50 and 69 years old who received an inactivated influenza vaccine. This rearrangement joins TRBV7-8 to TRBJ2-1; no clear D gene. Sequenced here: PBMCs from blood, sampled less than 22 months after vaccination. In nucleotides, the CDR3 is TGTGCCAGCAGCCCAATGCAACCCAATGAGCAGTTCTTC. Residues: CASSPMQPNEQFF.